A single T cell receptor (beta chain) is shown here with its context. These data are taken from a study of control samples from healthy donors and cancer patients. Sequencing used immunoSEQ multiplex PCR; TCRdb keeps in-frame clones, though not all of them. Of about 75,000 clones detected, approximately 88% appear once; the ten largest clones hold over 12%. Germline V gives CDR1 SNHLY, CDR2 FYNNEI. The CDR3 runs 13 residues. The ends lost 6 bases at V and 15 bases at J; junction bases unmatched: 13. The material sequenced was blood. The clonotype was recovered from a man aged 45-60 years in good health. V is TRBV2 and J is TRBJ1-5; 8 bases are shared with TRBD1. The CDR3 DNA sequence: TGTGCCAGCAGGGAGGCAGGGGGCAATCAAGGGCATTTT. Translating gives CASREAGGNQGHF. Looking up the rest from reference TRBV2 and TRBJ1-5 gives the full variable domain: EPEVTQTPSHQVTQMGQEVILRCVPISNHLYFYWYRQILGQKVEFLVSFYNNEISEKSEIFDDQFSVERPDGSNFTLKIRSTKLEDSAMYFCASREAGGNQGHFGDGTRLSIL.